This entry lists 15 T cell receptor beta chains sequenced from one sample in a study of T cell repertoires in cytomegalovirus infection. MiXCR, applied by TCRdb to the reads, yields one record per CDR3 protein. The repertoire has 210,000 or so distinct CDR3 sequences, approximately 7% of them found once; the top ten carry roughly 6%. The source material was PBMCs. These receptors all stem from a human donor in good health (CMV status not recorded). Some clones in this sample may be carry-over from other donors' samples.

At least ten counts were recorded for this clonotype. The J gene is TRBJ1-6, the V gene TRBV7-2; D unclear. CDR1 is SGHTA and CDR2 is FQGNSA in the germline V gene. The V and J ends lost 5 bases and 4 bases respectively, with 15 bases between them. This CDR3 is built from 16 residues. Here the CDR3 reads CASSDWRVGYNSPLHF. In DNA form, the CDR3 reads TGTGCCAGCAGCGATTGGCGAGTAGGGTATAATTCACCCCTCCACTTT.

CDR3 DNA sequence: TGTGCCTGGAGCGGGACAGGGCTTGAAGCTTTCTTT. It codes for CAWSGTGLEAFF. The chain recombines TRBV30 with TRBJ1-1; 9 bases fit TRBD1. The CDR3 consists of 12 residues. CDR1 is GTSNPN, CDR2 SVGIG, per germline (reference sequence). The J segment lost 7 bases and the V segment lost 3 bases, leaving 3 bases of the junction unmatched. Based on the CDR3 plus reference TRBV30 and TRBJ1-1, the full variable domain is SQTIHQWPATLVQPVGSPLSLECTVEGTSNPNLYWYRQAAGRGLQLLFYSVGIGQISSEVPQNLSASRPQDRQFILSSKKLLLSDSGFYLCAWSGTGLEAFFGQGTRLTVV.

This clonotype showed up just a few times. The chain couples TRBV18 to TRBJ1-5; a weak D match, TRBD1 (6 bases). The V gene's germline CDR1 is KGHSH and CDR2 LQKENI. This CDR3 is 16 amino acids long. V shed 5 bases and J shed 2 bases, with 16 bases lying between them. CDR3 in amino acids: CASSASQGRGNQPQHF. For the CDR3, the DNA is TGTGCCAGCTCAGCCTCCCAGGGGCGAGGCAATCAGCCCCAGCATTTT.

This clonotype was counted at least ten times. The chain has TRBV12-3 or TRBV12-4 and TRBJ1-5; 7 positions match TRBD1. Losses at the gene ends were 3 bases for V and 1 base for J; bases not matched to a gene: 3. This CDR3 region has 15 residues. CDR3 in DNA: TGTGCCAGCAGTTTGAGGGGGCGCAGCAATCAGCCCCAGCATTTT. Translating gives CASSLRGRSNQPQHF.

This clonotype has ten or more counts. V gene TRBV6-5 combines with J gene TRBJ1-2; possible D gene TRBD1, 5 bases. Deletions cut 2 bases from V and 4 bases from J, with 14 bases between. The CDR3 runs 15 residues. Germline V CDR1 and CDR2: MNHEY, SVGAGI. CDR3 protein: CASSYTGQGGYGYTF. Here the CDR3 DNA reads TGTGCCAGCAGTTACACCGGGCAGGGCGGCTATGGCTACACCTTC.

This clonotype was counted many times. The V gene is TRBV2, the J gene TRBJ2-5, with a tentative D call TRBD1 (6 bases). CDR1 and CDR2 (germline): SNHLY, FYNNEI. This CDR3 contains 15 residues. V lost 7 bases to trimming and J lost 4 bases, with 19 bases between them. This CDR3 is CASKGSGVTGETQYF. Here the CDR3 DNA reads TGTGCCAGCAAGGGATCAGGGGTTACGGGAGAGACCCAGTACTTC.

This clonotype was observed many times. The chain combines TRBV20-1 with TRBJ1-6; TRBD1 matches 9 bases. The CDR3 spans 18 residues. The V gene end was trimmed by 2 bases and the J gene end by 7 bases; junction bases not matched to a gene: 15. Looked up from germline, CDR1 is DFQATT and CDR2 is SNEGSKA (reference sequence). The CDR3 nucleotides read TGCAGTGCTAGAAGGGAGGGACAGGGAACCCCATGGAATTCACCCCTCCACTTT. This translates into CSARREGQGTPWNSPLHF.

This clonotype was seen ten or more times. The V call is TRBV4-1, the J call TRBJ2-2; the D is unclear. CDR3 size: 15 residues. Trimming removed 1 base from V and 3 bases from J, with 9 bases in between. Per the germline V gene, CDR1 is MGHRA and CDR2 is YSYEKL. The CDR3 reads CASSQVSRYTGELFF. The CDR3 nucleotides read TGCGCCAGCAGCCAAGTATCCAGATACACCGGGGAGCTGTTTTTT.

The V gene is TRBV27, the J gene TRBJ2-7; TRBD2 matches at 11 bases. Germline lookup yields CDR1 MNHEY and CDR2 SMNVEV (reference sequence). CDR3 size: 16 residues. V dropped 4 bases and J dropped 1; count of bases not matched to a gene: 6. CDR3 DNA: TGTGCCAGCAGTTCCCATTCTAGCGGGGGGTCCTACGAGCAGTACTTC. Translating gives CASSSHSSGGSYEQYF.

This clonotype was observed many times. The rearrangement uses TRBV6-5 and TRBJ2-2; 10 bases fit TRBD2. CDR3 size: 15 residues. With 6 bases clipped from V and 5 bases from J, the junction kept 6 bases outside the gene matches. Germline CDR1 reads MNHEY; CDR2 reads SVGAGI. The chain's CDR3 is CASSAGTSATGELFF. In nucleotides, the CDR3 is TGTGCCAGCAGCGCCGGGACTAGCGCAACCGGGGAGCTGTTTTTT.

The table lists this clonotype with a few counts. The chain links TRBV3-1 to TRBJ2-7; TRBD1 is a possible D gene (5 bases). The CDR3 is 14 residues long. Germline assignment: CDR1 LGHDT and CDR2 YNNKEL (reference sequence). V was clipped by 3 bases and J by 6 bases, with 15 bases between them. This CDR3 reads CASSQTTDLSEQYF. CDR3 coding DNA: TGTGCCAGCAGCCAGACGACAGACCTCTCCGAGCAGTACTTC.

This clonotype has at least ten counts. This chain links TRBV7-2 with TRBJ2-7, with D possibly TRBD1 on 6 matching bases. V was trimmed by 6 bases and J by 2 bases, leaving 11 bases between them. This CDR3 has 13 residues. Germline V lookup: CDR1 SGHTA, CDR2 FQGNSA. In nucleotides, the CDR3 is TGTGCCAGCAGTTGGGACACCACCTACGAGCAGTACTTC. As protein: CASSWDTTYEQYF.

This chain joins TRBV12-3 or TRBV12-4 and TRBJ1-1, with D unclear. Trimming stripped 6 bases from V and 8 bases from J, with 13 bases between. This CDR3 has 12 residues. CDR3 loop: CASSVAGFEAFF. DNA of the CDR3: TGTGCCAGCAGCGTGGCAGGCTTCGAAGCTTTCTTT.

This clonotype has ten or more counts. The chain combines TRBV5-5 with TRBJ2-2; D unclear. V lost 2 bases to trimming and J lost 0 bases, with 8 bases between them. The CDR3 runs 15 residues. Germline loops: CDR1 SGHKS, CDR2 YYEKEE (reference sequence). The CDR3 DNA sequence: TGTGCCAGCAGCTTACTAAATACGAACACCGGGGAGCTGTTTTTT. Translation: CASSLLNTNTGELFF.

Ten or more counts support this clonotype. The genes are TRBV6-2 or TRBV6-3 and TRBJ1-6; D not certain. Trimming cost V 5 bases and J 7 bases, with 12 bases left between them. There are 14 residues in the CDR3. Germline V gene sequence: CDR1 MNHEY, CDR2 SVGEGT. The CDR3 protein is CASSTDGGNSPLHF. As DNA, the CDR3 is TGTGCCAGCAGTACGGACGGAGGAAATTCACCCCTCCACTTT.